This section outlines one T cell receptor beta chain sequence together with its context. The data belong to a study of T cells expressing NK-cell markers. The CDR3 totals 15 residues. From germline, CDR1 is SEHNR and CDR2 FQNEAQ (reference sequence). After re-calling the 5' RACE reads, TCRdb lists one entry per CDR3 protein, DNA absent. Recorded for this sample: 500,000 to 600,000 distinct CDR3 sequences. This rearrangement joins TRBV7-9 to TRBJ2-4. This clonotype was obtained from a young man in good health. The sample comprised blood T cells: a sorted CD56 or NKG2C T cell subset, CD4+ or CD8+ T cells, or bulk PBMC T cells (not recorded which). The CDR3 sequence is CASSPGGDPKNIQYF. Variable domain in full (rest from reference TRBV7-9 and TRBJ2-4): DTGVSQNPRHKITKRGQNVTFRCDPISEHNRLYWYRQTLGQGPEFLTYFQNEAQLEKSRLLSDRFSAERPKGSFSTLEIQRTEQGDSAMYLCASSPGGDPKNIQYFGAGTRLSVL.